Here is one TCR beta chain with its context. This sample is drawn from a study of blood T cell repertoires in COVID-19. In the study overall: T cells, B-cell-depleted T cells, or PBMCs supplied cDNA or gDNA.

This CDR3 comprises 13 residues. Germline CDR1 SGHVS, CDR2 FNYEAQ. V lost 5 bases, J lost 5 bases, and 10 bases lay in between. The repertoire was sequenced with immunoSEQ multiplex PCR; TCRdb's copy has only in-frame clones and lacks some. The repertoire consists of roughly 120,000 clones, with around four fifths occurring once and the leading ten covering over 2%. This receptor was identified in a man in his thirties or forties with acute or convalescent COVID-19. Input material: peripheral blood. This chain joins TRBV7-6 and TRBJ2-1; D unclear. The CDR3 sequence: CASSPREDNEQFF. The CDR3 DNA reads TGTGCCAGCAGCCCTCGCGAGGACAATGAGCAGTTCTTC. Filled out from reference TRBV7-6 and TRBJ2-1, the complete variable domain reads GAGVSQSPRYKVTKRGQDVALRCDPISGHVSLYWYRQALGQGPEFLTYFNYEAQQDKSGLPNDRFSAERPEGSISTLTIQRTEQRDSAMYRCASSPREDNEQFFGPGTRLTVL.